This passage covers 5 T cell receptor beta chains from one sample sequenced in a study of T cells in localized non-small cell lung cancer. Data came from immunoSEQ multiplex PCR; TCRdb stores just in-frame clones and leaves some out. There are some 26,000 clones in the sample; 70% to 90% occur only once, and roughly 2.9% lies in the top ten. Sequenced material: peripheral blood, taken before any cancer treatment. The receptor source for this set is a woman between 18 and 49 years old with stage I lung adenocarcinoma.

This clone appeared a single time. The V call is TRBV19, the J call TRBJ1-1, with 8 positions matching TRBD1. The CDR3 is 15 residues long. Germline CDR1 LNHDA, CDR2 SQIVND (reference sequence). Trimming at V came to 3 bases and at J to 1 base, leaving 4 bases not matched to a gene. The CDR3 coding sequence is TGTGCCAGTAGTATCCCCGACAGGGGGAACACTGAAGCTTTCTTT. Its protein product is CASSIPDRGNTEAFF. The complete variable domain, with remaining parts taken from reference TRBV19 and TRBJ1-1, reads DGGITQSPKYLFRKEGQNVTLSCEQNLNHDAMYWYRQDPGQGLRLIYYSQIVNDFQKGDIAEGYSVSREKKESFPLTVTSAQKNPTAFYLCASSIPDRGNTEAFFGQGTRLTVV.

This clone appeared a single time. J is TRBJ1-2 and V is TRBV28; D is unclear. From germline, CDR1 is MDHEN and CDR2 SYDVKM. V was pared by 5 bases and J by 4 bases, with 8 bases between. This CDR3 region has 12 residues. CDR3: CASSPLSYGYTF. As DNA, the CDR3 is TGTGCCAGCAGTCCACTCTCCTATGGCTACACCTTC.

The rearrangement uses TRBV5-1 and TRBJ1-2; possibly TRBD1 for D (5 bases). There are 14 residues in the CDR3. Trimming pared 4 bases from V and 1 base from J, leaving 11 bases between. The germline V gene has CDR1 SGHRS and CDR2 YFSETQ. CDR3 loop: CASSGRDGNYGYTF. For the CDR3, the DNA is TGCGCCAGCAGCGGCCGGGACGGTAACTATGGCTACACCTTC.

V gene TRBV15 combines with J gene TRBJ1-3; no clear D. From germline, CDR1 is LNHNV and CDR2 YYDKDF (reference sequence). Trimming took off 2 bases at V and 5 bases at J, with 10 bases between the two ends. This CDR3 has 14 residues. The CDR3 DNA follows: TGTGCCACCAGCAGATCCTCGAGGAGAAACACCATATATTTT. It codes for CATSRSSRRNTIYF.

The chain combines TRBV29-1 with TRBJ1-2, with D unresolved. Germline V gene data show CDR1 as SQVTM and CDR2 as ANQGSEA. The ends were cut back, 2 bases at V and 8 bases at J, with 12 bases in the middle. This CDR3 is 12 amino acids long. CDR3 sequence reads: CSVEKGRGGYTF. The CDR3 DNA reads TGCAGCGTTGAAAAGGGTCGAGGGGGCTACACCTTC.